Listed below are T cell receptor beta chains from one sample, sequenced in a study of shared clonotypes between healthy human individuals. TCRdb keeps only in-frame clones here, not all; method: immunoSEQ multiplex PCR. The table records roughly 490,000 clones, roughly 78% of them present only once. Sequenced input: PBMCs. The receptors stem from a woman in her 40s in good health. Some clones in this sample may be carry-over from other donors' samples. CDR3s include the opening cysteine and the closing phenylalanine or tryptophan. The order of the fields is J gene, D gene, V gene, clone size, CDR3 protein, CDR3 DNA. The D gene is left open where the match is weak. Part of the rows lack a size; the others show once, few, many or a class for expanded clones.

TRBJ2-7 | . | TRBV5-1 | . | CASSPVGRGGYEQYF | TGCGCCAGCAGCCCGGTTGGTAGGGGTGGTTACGAGCAGTACTTC
TRBJ2-3 | . | TRBV9 | once | CASSVAKEGAHTDTQYF | TGTGCCAGCAGCGTAGCTAAGGAGGGGGCACACACAGATACGCAGTATTTT
TRBJ2-3 | . | TRBV18 | few | CASSSEGTDTQYF | TGTGCCAGCTCATCTGAGGGGACAGATACGCAGTATTTT
TRBJ1-5 | . | TRBV5-1 | . | CASSNYPQARFSYNQPQHF | TGCGCCAGCAGCAATTATCCCCAGGCAAGGTTTTCTTACAATCAGCCCCAGCATTTT
TRBJ2-7 | TRBD2 | TRBV11-2 | many | CASSPFLAGGNYEQYF | TGTGCCAGCAGCCCCTTCTTAGCGGGAGGGAACTACGAGCAGTACTTC
TRBJ2-1 | . | TRBV11-2 | . | CASGGVSGGYYNEQFF | TGTGCCAGCGGGGGAGTGTCGGGCGGGTACTACAATGAGCAGTTCTTC
TRBJ2-2 | TRBD2 | TRBV7-2 | . | CASQGTSGTGELFF | TGTGCCAGCCAAGGGACTAGCGGTACCGGGGAGCTGTTTTTT
TRBJ2-3 | . | TRBV27 | few | CASSSGTSTDTQYF | TGTGCCAGCAGTAGCGGTACTAGCACAGATACGCAGTATTTT
TRBJ2-7 | . | TRBV6-1 | many | CASSPRLDPPYEQYF | TGTGCCAGCAGTCCCCGACTAGATCCGCCCTACGAGCAGTACTTC
TRBJ1-1 | . | TRBV11-3 | . | CASSLEVNTEAFF | TGTGCCAGCAGCTTAGAGGTGAACACTGAAGCTTTCTTT
TRBJ2-1 | . | TRBV7-2 | . | CASSFPDREQFF | TGTGCCAGCAGCTTCCCCGACAGGGAGCAGTTCTTC
TRBJ1-5 | TRBD1 | TRBV5-1 | . | CASSPDRMGQPQHF | TGCGCCAGCAGCCCGGACAGGATGGGTCAGCCCCAGCATTTT
TRBJ1-3 | TRBD1 | TRBV2 | . | CASHRDRAGDTIYF | TGTGCCAGCCACCGGGACAGGGCAGGAGACACCATATATTTT
TRBJ2-1 | . | TRBV5-1 | . | CASSLLGPAEQFF | TGCGCCAGCAGCTTGCTAGGGCCCGCTGAGCAGTTCTTC
TRBJ2-7 | . | TRBV27 | . | CASSLNYVREQYF | TGTGCCAGCAGTTTAAACTACGTAAGGGAGCAGTACTTC
TRBJ2-1 | TRBD2 | TRBV11-2 | . | CASSYLERGRVNEQFF | TGTGCCAGCAGTTATCTTGAACGCGGGAGGGTAAATGAGCAGTTCTTC
TRBJ1-6 | . | TRBV30 | . | CAWNRPQGNSPLHF | TGTGCCTGGAACCGGCCTCAGGGTAATTCACCCCTCCACTTT
TRBJ2-3 | TRBD2 | TRBV6-5 | . | CASSPWAGETDTQYF | TGTGCCAGCAGTCCCTGGGCGGGAGAAACAGATACGCAGTATTTT